This T cell receptor (beta chain) emerged from a study of blood T cell repertoires in COVID-19. Whole-study context: The United States, Italy and Spain were the sources of the acute and convalescent COVID-19 samples. The cDNA or gDNA used as material had been derived from T cells, B-cell-depleted T cells, or PBMCs.

In germline, CDR1 is SGHNT, CDR2 YYREEE (reference sequence). CDR3 length equals 14 residues. V was cut by 4 bases and J by 7 bases, with 18 bases left in between. Original methodology: How many nucleated cells were present was estimated from reference gene primer amplification. Libraries were prepared by immunoSEQ multiplex PCR; TCRdb keeps only in-frame clonotypes and omits some of them. For V, J and clone size, that table is used; D and trimming come from the DNA. The sample records 95,000 or so clones, around 80% being singletons. The chain couples TRBV5-4 to TRBJ2-7; tentatively, D is TRBD1 (6 bases). Sequencing input: peripheral blood. The receptor's source is a human donor in a cohort sampled during active COVID-19. DNA for the CDR3: TGTGCCAGCAGCCCCGACAGGACCAAGGGGGAGCAGTACTTC. It specifies CASSPDRTKGEQYF.